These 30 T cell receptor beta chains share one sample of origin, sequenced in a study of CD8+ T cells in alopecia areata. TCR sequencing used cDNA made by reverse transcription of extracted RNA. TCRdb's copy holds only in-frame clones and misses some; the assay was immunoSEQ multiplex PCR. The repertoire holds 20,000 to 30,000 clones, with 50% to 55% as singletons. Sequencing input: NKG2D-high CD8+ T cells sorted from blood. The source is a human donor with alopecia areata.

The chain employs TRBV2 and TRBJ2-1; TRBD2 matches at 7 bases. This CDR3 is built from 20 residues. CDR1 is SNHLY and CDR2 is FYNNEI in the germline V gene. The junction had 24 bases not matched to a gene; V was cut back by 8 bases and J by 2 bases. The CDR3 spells CASVRKLARDGAGPYNEQFF. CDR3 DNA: TGTGCCAGCGTTCGGAAACTAGCGCGCGACGGTGCGGGACCCTACAATGAGCAGTTCTTC. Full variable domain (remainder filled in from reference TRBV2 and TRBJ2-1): EPEVTQTPSHQVTQMGQEVILRCVPISNHLYFYWYRQILGQKVEFLVSFYNNEISEKSEIFDDQFSVERPDGSNFTLKIRSTKLEDSAMYFCASVRKLARDGAGPYNEQFFGPGTRLTVL.

The DNA for the CDR3 is TGTGCCAGCAGTTTGATAGGGATCTACGAGCAGTACTTC. It specifies CASSLIGIYEQYF. The J gene is TRBJ2-7, the V gene TRBV28; D remains ambiguous. The CDR3 has 13 amino acids. Germline CDR1 and CDR2: MDHEN and SYDVKM. The V end lost 3 bases, the J end lost 3 bases, and 9 bases lay between the germline ends.

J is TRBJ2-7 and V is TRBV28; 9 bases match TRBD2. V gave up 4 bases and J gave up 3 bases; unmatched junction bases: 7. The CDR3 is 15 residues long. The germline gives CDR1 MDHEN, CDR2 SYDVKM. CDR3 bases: TGTGCCAGCAGTTCCCGACTAGCGGAACACTACGAGCAGTACTTC. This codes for CASSSRLAEHYEQYF.

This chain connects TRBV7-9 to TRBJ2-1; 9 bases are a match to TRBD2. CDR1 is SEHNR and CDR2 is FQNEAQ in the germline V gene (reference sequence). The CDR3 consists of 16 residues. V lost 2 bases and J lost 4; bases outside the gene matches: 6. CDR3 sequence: CASSLISGSRYNEQFF. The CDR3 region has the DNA TGTGCCAGCAGCTTAATTAGCGGGAGTAGGTACAATGAGCAGTTCTTC. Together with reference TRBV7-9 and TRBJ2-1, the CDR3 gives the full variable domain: DTGVSQNPRHKITKRGQNVTFRCDPISEHNRLYWYRQTLGQGPEFLTYFQNEAQLEKSRLLSDRFSAERPKGSFSTLEIQRTEQGDSAMYLCASSLISGSRYNEQFFGPGTRLTVL.

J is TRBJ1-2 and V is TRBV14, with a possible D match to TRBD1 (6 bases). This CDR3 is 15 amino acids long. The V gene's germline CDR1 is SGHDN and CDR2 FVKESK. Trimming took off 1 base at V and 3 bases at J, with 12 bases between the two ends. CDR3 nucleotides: TGTGCCAGCAGCCAAGGACAGGCCCCCCACTATGGCTACACCTTC. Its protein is CASSQGQAPHYGYTF.

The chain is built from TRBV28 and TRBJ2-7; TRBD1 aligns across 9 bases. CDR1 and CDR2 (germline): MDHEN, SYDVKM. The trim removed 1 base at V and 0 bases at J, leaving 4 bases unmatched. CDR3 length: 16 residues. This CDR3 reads CASSLYGTGSSYEQYF. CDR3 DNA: TGTGCCAGCAGTTTATACGGGACAGGGAGCTCCTACGAGCAGTACTTC.

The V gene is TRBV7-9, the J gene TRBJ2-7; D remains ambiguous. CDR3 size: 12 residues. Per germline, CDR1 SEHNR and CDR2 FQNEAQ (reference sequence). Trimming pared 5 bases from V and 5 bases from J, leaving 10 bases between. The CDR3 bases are TGTGCCAGCAGCAAAGGGCCAAACGAGCAGTACTTC. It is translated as CASSKGPNEQYF.

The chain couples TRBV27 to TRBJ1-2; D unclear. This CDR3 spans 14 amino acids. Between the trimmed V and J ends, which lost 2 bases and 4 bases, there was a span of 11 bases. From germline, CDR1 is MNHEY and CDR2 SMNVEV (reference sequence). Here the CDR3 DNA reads TGTGCCAGCAGTTTAGATGGGCTAGCCTATGGCTACACCTTC. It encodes CASSLDGLAYGYTF.

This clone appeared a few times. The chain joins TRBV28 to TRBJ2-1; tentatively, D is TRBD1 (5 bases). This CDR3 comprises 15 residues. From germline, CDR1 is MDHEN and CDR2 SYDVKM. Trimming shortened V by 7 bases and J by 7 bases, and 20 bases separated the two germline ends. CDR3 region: CASTAPPPGSNEQFF. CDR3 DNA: TGTGCCAGCACCGCTCCCCCCCCAGGGTCGAATGAGCAGTTCTTC.

The CDR3 region is CASSTTTGLHEQFF. The CDR3 DNA sequence: TGTGCCAGCAGCACAACAACAGGACTTCATGAGCAGTTCTTC. The chain carries TRBV7-9 and TRBJ2-1; the D call may be TRBD1 or TRBD2 (5 bases each). The length of the CDR3 is 14 residues. The germline V gene has CDR1 SEHNR and CDR2 FQNEAQ (reference sequence). V was trimmed by 5 bases and J by 8 bases, leaving 16 bases between them.

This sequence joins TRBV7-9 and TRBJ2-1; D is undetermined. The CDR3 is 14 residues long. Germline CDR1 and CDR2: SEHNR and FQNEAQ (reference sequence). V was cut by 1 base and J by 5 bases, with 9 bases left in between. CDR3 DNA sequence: TGTGCCAGCAGCTTAGTTCGGAAAGACAATGAGCAGTTCTTC. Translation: CASSLVRKDNEQFF.

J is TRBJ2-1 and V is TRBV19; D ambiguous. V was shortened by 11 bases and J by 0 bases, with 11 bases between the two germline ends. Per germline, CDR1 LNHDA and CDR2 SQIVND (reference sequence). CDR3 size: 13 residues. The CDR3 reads CAVESASYNEQFF. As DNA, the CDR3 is TGTGCCGTGGAGAGCGCCTCCTACAATGAGCAGTTCTTC.

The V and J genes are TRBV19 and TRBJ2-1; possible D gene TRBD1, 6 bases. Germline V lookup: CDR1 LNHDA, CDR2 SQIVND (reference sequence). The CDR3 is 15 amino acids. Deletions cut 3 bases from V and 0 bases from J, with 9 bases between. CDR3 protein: CASSIQDSSYNEQFF. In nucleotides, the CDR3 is TGTGCCAGTAGTATTCAGGACAGCTCCTACAATGAGCAGTTCTTC.

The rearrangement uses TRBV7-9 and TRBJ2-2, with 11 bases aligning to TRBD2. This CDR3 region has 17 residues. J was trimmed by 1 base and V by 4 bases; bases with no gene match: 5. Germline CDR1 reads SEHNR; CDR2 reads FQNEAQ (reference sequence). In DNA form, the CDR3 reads TGTGCCAGCAGCTCAACTAGCGGGAGCGAGAACACCGGGGAGCTGTTTTTT. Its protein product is CASSSTSGSENTGELFF.

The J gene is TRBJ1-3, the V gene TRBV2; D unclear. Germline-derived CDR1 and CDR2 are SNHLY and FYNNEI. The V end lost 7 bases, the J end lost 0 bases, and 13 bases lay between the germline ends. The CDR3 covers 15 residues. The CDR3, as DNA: TGTGCCAGCACTATGGACGGAAGCTCTGGAAACACCATATATTTT. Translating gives CASTMDGSSGNTIYF.

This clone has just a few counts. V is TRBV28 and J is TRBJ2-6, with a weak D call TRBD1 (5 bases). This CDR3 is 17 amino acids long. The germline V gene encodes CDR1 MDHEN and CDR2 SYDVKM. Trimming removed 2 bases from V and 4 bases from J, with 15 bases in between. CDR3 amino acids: CASSLLRGARGANVLTF. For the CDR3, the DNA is TGTGCCAGCAGTTTACTCCGTGGGGCGCGGGGGGCCAACGTCCTGACTTTC.

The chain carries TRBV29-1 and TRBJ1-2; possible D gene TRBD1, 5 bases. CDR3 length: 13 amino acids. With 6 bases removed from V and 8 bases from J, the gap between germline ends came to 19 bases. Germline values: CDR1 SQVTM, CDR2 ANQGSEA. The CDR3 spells CSVLSDRVDGYTF. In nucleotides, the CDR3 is TGCAGCGTCCTTTCCGACAGAGTTGACGGCTACACCTTC. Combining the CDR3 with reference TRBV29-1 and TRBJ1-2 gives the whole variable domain SAVISQKPSRDICQRGTSLTIQCQVDSQVTMMFWYRQQPGQSLTLIATANQGSEATYESGFVIDKFPISRPNLTFSTLTVSNMSPEDSSIYLCSVLSDRVDGYTFGSGTRLTVV.

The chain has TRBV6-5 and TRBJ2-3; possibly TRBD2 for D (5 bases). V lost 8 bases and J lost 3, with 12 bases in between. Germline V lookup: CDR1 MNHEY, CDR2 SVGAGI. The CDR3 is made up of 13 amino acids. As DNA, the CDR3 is TGTGCCAGCCTCGACTATAGGACAGATACGCAGTATTTT. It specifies CASLDYRTDTQYF.

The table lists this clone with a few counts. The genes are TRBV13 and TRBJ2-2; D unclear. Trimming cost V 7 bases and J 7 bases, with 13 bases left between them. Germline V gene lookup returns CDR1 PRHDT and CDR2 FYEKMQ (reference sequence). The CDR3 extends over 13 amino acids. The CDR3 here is CASIRGDFGELFF. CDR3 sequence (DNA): TGTGCCAGCATACGTGGGGATTTCGGGGAGCTGTTTTTT. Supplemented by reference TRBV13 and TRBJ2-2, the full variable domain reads AAGVIQSPRHLIKEKRETATLKCYPIPRHDTVYWYQQGPGQDPQFLISFYEKMQSDKGSIPDRFSAQQFSDYHSELNMSSLELGDSALYFCASIRGDFGELFFGEGSRLTVL.

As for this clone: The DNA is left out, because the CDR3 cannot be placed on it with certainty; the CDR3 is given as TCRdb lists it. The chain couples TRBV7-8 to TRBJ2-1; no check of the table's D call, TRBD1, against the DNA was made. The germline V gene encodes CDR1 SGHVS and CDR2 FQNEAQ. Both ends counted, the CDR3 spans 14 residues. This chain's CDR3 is CASSFGQGLNEQFF.

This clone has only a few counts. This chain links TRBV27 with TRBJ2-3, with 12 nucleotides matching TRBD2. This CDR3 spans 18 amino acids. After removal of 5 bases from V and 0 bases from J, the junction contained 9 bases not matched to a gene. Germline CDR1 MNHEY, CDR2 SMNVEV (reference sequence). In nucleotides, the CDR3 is TGTGCCAGCAGTCCAATCGGACTAGCGGGACTAAGCACAGATACGCAGTATTTT. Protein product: CASSPIGLAGLSTDTQYF.

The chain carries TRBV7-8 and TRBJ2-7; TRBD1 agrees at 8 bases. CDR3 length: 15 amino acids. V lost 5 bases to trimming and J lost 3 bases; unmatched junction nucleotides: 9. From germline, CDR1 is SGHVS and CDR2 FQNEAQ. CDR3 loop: CASSRGTGTGYEQYF. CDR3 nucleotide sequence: TGTGCCAGCAGCCGCGGAACCGGGACAGGCTACGAGCAGTACTTC.

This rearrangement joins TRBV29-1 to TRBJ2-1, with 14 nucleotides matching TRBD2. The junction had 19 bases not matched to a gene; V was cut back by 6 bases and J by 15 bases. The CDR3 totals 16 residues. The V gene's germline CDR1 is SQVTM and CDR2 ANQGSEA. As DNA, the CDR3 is TGCAGCGTACCGGGACTAGCGGGAGCAAATCAGCTAGTGGTGTTCTTC. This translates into CSVPGLAGANQLVVFF.

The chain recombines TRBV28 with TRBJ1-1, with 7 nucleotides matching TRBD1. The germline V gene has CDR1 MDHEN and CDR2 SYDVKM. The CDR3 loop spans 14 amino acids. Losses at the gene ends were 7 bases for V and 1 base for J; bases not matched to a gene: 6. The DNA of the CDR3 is TGTGCCAGCAACTCCGACAGGGCGAACACTGAAGCTTTCTTT. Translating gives CASNSDRANTEAFF.

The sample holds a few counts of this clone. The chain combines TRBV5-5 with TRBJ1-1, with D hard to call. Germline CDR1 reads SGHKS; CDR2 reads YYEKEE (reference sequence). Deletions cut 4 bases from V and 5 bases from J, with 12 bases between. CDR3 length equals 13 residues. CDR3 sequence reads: CASSLRPGTEAFF. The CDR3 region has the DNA TGTGCCAGCAGCCTCCGACCGGGTACTGAAGCTTTCTTT.

CDR3 protein: CASSGVARPQETQYF. As DNA, the CDR3 is TGTGCCAGCAGCGGGGTCGCCCGTCCCCAAGAGACCCAGTACTTC. V usage is TRBV9 and J usage is TRBJ2-5; D gene uncertain. With 3 bases removed from V and 1 base from J, the gap between germline ends came to 13 bases. This CDR3 spans 15 amino acids. Germline V gene data show CDR1 as SGDLS and CDR2 as YYNGEE.

The CDR3 loop is CASSLAVENYGYTF. Here the CDR3 DNA reads TGTGCCAGCAGCTTGGCGGTGGAAAACTATGGCTACACCTTC. The rearrangement uses TRBV5-4 and TRBJ1-2, with no clear D. The CDR3 has 14 residues. The germline CDR1 and CDR2 sequences are SGHNT and YYREEE (reference sequence). Trimming removed 0 bases from V and 2 bases from J, with 8 bases in between.

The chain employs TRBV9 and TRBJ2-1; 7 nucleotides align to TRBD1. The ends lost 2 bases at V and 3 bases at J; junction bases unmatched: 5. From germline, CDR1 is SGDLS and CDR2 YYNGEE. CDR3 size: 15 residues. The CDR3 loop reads CASSVDGDSYNEQFF. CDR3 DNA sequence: TGTGCCAGCAGCGTGGACGGGGACAGCTACAATGAGCAGTTCTTC.

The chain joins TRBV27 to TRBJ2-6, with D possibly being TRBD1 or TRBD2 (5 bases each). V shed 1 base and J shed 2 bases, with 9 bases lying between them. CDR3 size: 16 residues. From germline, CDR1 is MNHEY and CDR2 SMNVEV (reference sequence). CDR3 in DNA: TGTGCCAGCAGTTTATTGGGGGTGACTGGGGCCAACGTCCTGACTTTC. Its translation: CASSLLGVTGANVLTF.

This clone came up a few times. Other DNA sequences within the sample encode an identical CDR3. This chain's CDR3 is CASSFGGETQYF. The CDR3 nucleotides are TGTGCCAGCAGTTTTGGCGGAGAGACCCAGTACTTC. The chain has TRBV27 and TRBJ2-5, with D unresolved. The CDR3 covers 12 residues. Trimming left V 3 bases short and J 4 bases short, with 6 bases between. The germline gives CDR1 MNHEY, CDR2 SMNVEV (reference sequence).